This is a list of T cell receptor beta chains from one sample in a study of blood T cell repertoires in COVID-19. Method: immunoSEQ multiplex PCR; TCRdb's copy keeps in-frame clones and lacks some. The sample holds approximately 460,000 clones, roughly 89% seen once. The sample comprised peripheral blood. These receptors came from a man between 18 and 29 years old with COVID-19, enrolled during active disease. CDR3s include the opening cysteine and the closing phenylalanine or tryptophan. D genes are given only for firm matches. Some rows mark clone size as missing; the rest say once, few, many or name a class of expanded clone.

>TRBV9|.|.|TRBJ2-5
TGTGCCAGCAGCGTAGAGAGCAGGGGCCAAGAGACCCAGTACTTC
CASSVESRGQETQYF
>TRBV27|.|.|TRBJ2-7
TGTGCCAGCAGTCCGAGGACAGACTCCTACGAGCAGTACTTC
CASSPRTDSYEQYF
>TRBV5-1|.|.|TRBJ1-6
TGCGCCAGCGGTACAGATCATAATTCACCCCTCCACTTT
CASGTDHNSPLHF
>TRBV7-2|TRBD1|few|TRBJ2-7
TGTGCCAGCAGCTTAGACGGGACAGGGTTCTACGAGCAGTACTTC
CASSLDGTGFYEQYF
>TRBV2|TRBD1|.|TRBJ1-6
TGTGCCAGCAGTGATCTCGGCCCGGGACAGGGTAATTCACCCCTCCACTTT
CASSDLGPGQGNSPLHF
>TRBV19|TRBD1|.|TRBJ1-1
TGTGCCAGTAGTATTACCCCAGGCAGGGGGCTTTCTAACACTGAAGCTTTCTTT
CASSITPGRGLSNTEAFF
>TRBV4-1|.|.|TRBJ1-4
TGCGCCAGCAGTAGACAGGCAACTAATGAAAAACTGTTTTTT
CASSRQATNEKLFF
>TRBV27|TRBD1|.|TRBJ2-7
TGTGCCAGCAGTTGGACAGGCTCCTACGAGCAGTACTTC
CASSWTGSYEQYF
>TRBV7-9|TRBD2|.|TRBJ2-3
TGTGCCAGCAGCCCTAGGGTCACTAGCGGGCGCACAGATACGCAGTATTTT
CASSPRVTSGRTDTQYF
>TRBV7-9|.|.|TRBJ1-5
TGTGCCAGCAGCGCTTTGGACAGTGACGTTGGTCAGCCCCAGCATTTT
CASSALDSDVGQPQHF
>TRBV7-9|.|.|TRBJ2-7
TGTGCCAGTCAGGGGACCATTTCCTACGAGCAGTACTTC
CASQGTISYEQYF
>TRBV6-5|TRBD2|.|TRBJ2-7
TGTGCCAGCAGCCAAAGGTGGCTAGCGGGCTTCGAGCAGTACTTC
CASSQRWLAGFEQYF
>TRBV24-1|.|.|TRBJ2-3
TGTGCCACCAGTGAGAGAGTTGCAGATACGCAGTATTTT
CATSERVADTQYF
>TRBV19|TRBD1|.|TRBJ1-1
TGTGCCAGTAGGGAAACAGGGGGCATAAACACTGAAGCTTTCTTT
CASRETGGINTEAFF
>TRBV12-3/TRBV12-4|.|.|TRBJ1-2
TGTGCCAGCACCTCGACAGACAGAAATGGCTACACCTTC
CASTSTDRNGYTF
>TRBV29-1|.|.|TRBJ1-6
TGCAGCGCCCTGGTGGAGGGGAATTCACCCCTCCACTTT
CSALVEGNSPLHF
>TRBV19|TRBD1|.|TRBJ1-2
TGTGCCAGTAGCGGACAGGGAAGGGGCTATGGCTACACCTTC
CASSGQGRGYGYTF
>TRBV3-1/TRBV3-2|TRBD1|.|TRBJ2-1
TGTGCCAGCAGCCCCCCGAGGGGGCGGAATGAGCAGTTCTTC
CASSPPRGRNEQFF
>TRBV7-2|.|.|TRBJ2-1
TGTGCCAGCAGCTTAGAAGGGGGAAACTACAATGAGCAGTTCTTC
CASSLEGGNYNEQFF
>TRBV19|TRBD2|.|TRBJ2-3
TGTGCCAGTAGTGTAACCGCGGGGGGCGGGGATACGCAGTATTTT
CASSVTAGGGDTQYF
>TRBV12-5|TRBD2|.|TRBJ2-2
TGTGCTAGTGGTTCTCCGGGACTAGCGCACACCGGGGAGCTGTTTTTT
CASGSPGLAHTGELFF
>TRBV29-1|.|.|TRBJ2-1
TGCAGCGTCGCGGGGTACAATGAGCAGTTCTTC
CSVAGYNEQFF
>TRBV6-5|.|.|TRBJ2-7
TGTGCCAGCAGGAACACCTACGAGCAGTACTTC
CASRNTYEQYF